A single sample gave rise to the 27 T cell receptor beta chains below, sequenced in a study of T cells in Graves' hyperthyroidism and ophthalmopathy. Researchers took RNA transcripts and amplified the TCR beta CDR3 regions from them. First-round RT-PCR with HTBI primers amplified the TCR CDR3 region. TCRdb ran MiXCR on the multiplex PCR reads and lists one entry per CDR3 protein. Among about 380,000 distinct CDR3 sequences listed, 18% were seen once. Sequencing was performed on blood. Source of these receptors: a man aged 18-30 years with Graves' ophthalmopathy.

Here the CDR3 reads CASSAEEGQPQHF. As DNA, the CDR3 is TGTGCCAGCAGTGCTGAGGAAGGACAGCCCCAGCATTTT. This chain uses TRBV6-4 with TRBJ1-5; D unclear. The CDR3 length is 13 residues. The V and J ends lost 4 bases and 7 bases respectively, with 11 bases between them. Germline CDR1 is MRHNA and CDR2 is SNTAGT.

The table lists this clonotype with a count of one. The chain combines TRBV5-6 with TRBJ2-7; 8 nucleotides agree with TRBD1. Unmatched junction bases numbered 9, after V lost 7 bases and J lost 0 bases. Germline V gives CDR1 SGHDT, CDR2 YYEEEE. The CDR3 contains 15 residues. In DNA form, the CDR3 reads TGTGCCAGCCGTACCGGGACAGGCTTCTCCTACGAGCAGTACTTC. It translates to CASRTGTGFSYEQYF.

This clonotype turned up a few times. The chain is built from TRBV24-1 and TRBJ2-2; D perhaps matches TRBD2 (5 bases). From germline, CDR1 is KGHDR and CDR2 SFDVKD. CDR3 length: 17 amino acids. The V gene lost 4 bases and the J gene lost 3 bases, with 17 bases spanning the gap. The CDR3 here is CATSEAPRTDYTGELFF. CDR3 DNA sequence: TGTGCCACCAGTGAGGCCCCTCGCACGGACTACACCGGGGAGCTGTTTTTT.

This clonotype was counted between two and nine times. This chain uses TRBV5-1 with TRBJ2-5; the D gene is possibly TRBD2 (5 bases). Germline CDR1 SGHRS, CDR2 YFSETQ. There are 15 residues in the CDR3. V was pared by 4 bases and J by 5 bases, with 18 bases between. The CDR3 bases are TGCGCCAGCAGCCGTGGCAGTGAGGGCGCGGAGACCCAGTACTTC. Translating gives CASSRGSEGAETQYF.

This clonotype was observed a handful of times. This rearrangement joins TRBV4-2 to TRBJ2-6; D tentatively reads TRBD1 or TRBD2 (5 bases each). Per germline, CDR1 LGHNA and CDR2 YNFKEQ. This CDR3 is built from 16 residues. V gave up 0 bases and J gave up 4 bases, with 10 bases separating them. The CDR3 DNA sequence: TGTGCCAGCAGCCAAGAACCGGGGACGGGGGCCAACGTCCTGACTTTC. It yields the protein CASSQEPGTGANVLTF.

Only one count was recorded for this clonotype. The rearrangement links TRBV5-1 to TRBJ2-5; D is possibly TRBD1 (5 bases). The CDR3 consists of 15 residues. Trimming stripped 0 bases from V and 4 bases from J, with 13 bases between. Germline CDR1 is SGHRS and CDR2 is YFSETQ. The CDR3 protein is CASSLEQALGETQYF. CDR3 in DNA: TGCGCCAGCAGCTTGGAACAGGCCCTCGGAGAGACCCAGTACTTC.

This clonotype was observed a few times. This sequence joins TRBV15 and TRBJ2-1, with D hard to call. The CDR3 spans 15 residues. V was shortened by 1 base and J by 5 bases, with 12 bases between the two germline ends. The germline CDR1 and CDR2 sequences are LNHNV and YYDKDF (reference sequence). The CDR3 DNA follows: TGTGCCACCAGCAGAGGACACCAAACAAACAATGAGCAGTTCTTC. Encoded protein: CATSRGHQTNNEQFF. The whole variable domain, remainder taken from reference TRBV15 and TRBJ2-1, is DAMVIQNPRYQVTQFGKPVTLSCSQTLNHNVMYWYQQKSSQAPKLLFHYYDKDFNNEADTPDNFQSRRPNTSFCFLDIRSPGLGDTAMYLCATSRGHQTNNEQFFGPGTRLTVL.

Ten or more counts support this clonotype. V usage is TRBV20-1 and J usage is TRBJ2-7; 8 bases line up with TRBD1. The CDR3 loop spans 15 amino acids. Germline CDR1 reads DFQATT; CDR2 reads SNEGSKA (reference sequence). V lost 0 bases, J lost 1 base, and 5 bases stayed unmatched. The CDR3 reads CSARERDRTSYEQYF. In DNA, the CDR3 is TGCAGTGCTAGAGAGCGGGACAGGACTTCCTACGAGCAGTACTTC.

The V gene is TRBV29-1, the J gene TRBJ1-2, with 7 nucleotides matching TRBD1. This CDR3 has 14 amino acids. CDR1 SQVTM and CDR2 ANQGSEA come from the germline V gene. V lost 1 base, J lost 6 bases, and 8 bases stayed unmatched. CDR3 loop: CSVEGGGRNNGYTF. Written as DNA, the CDR3 is TGCAGCGTTGAAGGAGGGGGCAGGAACAATGGCTACACCTTC.

This clonotype was detected ten times or more. V gene TRBV12-3 or TRBV12-4 combines with J gene TRBJ1-1; D is unresolved. The V end lost 2 bases, the J end lost 3 bases, and 10 bases lay between the germline ends. The CDR3 loop spans 14 amino acids. CDR3 protein: CASSLWGRDTEAFF. The CDR3 region has the DNA TGTGCCAGCAGTTTATGGGGTCGGGACACTGAAGCTTTCTTT.

This clonotype turned up a few times. The gene calls are TRBV19 and TRBJ1-2, with 8 bases fitting TRBD1. V dropped 5 bases and J dropped 9; count of bases not matched to a gene: 8. The CDR3 extends over 13 amino acids. Germline loops: CDR1 LNHDA, CDR2 SQIVND (reference sequence). CDR3 loop: CASSPRQGASYTF. Here the CDR3 DNA reads TGTGCCAGTAGTCCCCGGCAGGGGGCTAGCTACACCTTC.

This clonotype was observed many times. The chain carries TRBV5-1 and TRBJ1-1; TRBD1 aligns across 10 bases. CDR1 and CDR2 from the germline V gene are SGHRS and YFSETQ. The CDR3 extends over 16 amino acids. V shed 0 bases and J 4 bases; nucleotides not matched to a gene: 6. CDR3 residues: CASSLALGQGSTEAFF. CDR3 DNA sequence: TGCGCCAGCAGCTTGGCTTTGGGACAGGGGAGCACTGAAGCTTTCTTT.

This clonotype was recorded many times. The DNA for the CDR3 is TGTGCCACTACTTTAAGCGGGGGGTATGAGACCCAGTACTTC. This gives the protein CATTLSGGYETQYF. This chain joins TRBV7-2 and TRBJ2-5; the match to TRBD2 covers 9 bases. The length of the CDR3 is 14 residues. The J segment lost 5 bases and the V segment lost 10 bases, leaving 11 bases of the junction unmatched. The V gene's germline CDR1 is SGHTA and CDR2 FQGNSA.

This clonotype has just a few counts. Mismatch with germline at one junction end may stem from a read error. The rearrangement links TRBV20-1 to TRBJ2-7, with D maybe TRBD2 (5 bases). The CDR3 contains 14 residues. Germline V gene data show CDR1 as DFQATT and CDR2 as SNEGSKA (reference sequence). CDR3 loop: CSTRDKGVGYEQYF. The CDR3 nucleotides are TGCAGTACTAGAGATAAAGGCGTGGGCTACGAGCAGTACTTC.

In its sample, this clonotype was seen many times. The rearrangement joins TRBV5-1 to TRBJ1-2; TRBD1 matches 12 bases. Looked up from germline, CDR1 is SGHRS and CDR2 is YFSETQ. This CDR3 is built from 18 residues. Trimming at V came to 0 bases and at J to 2 bases, leaving 8 bases not matched to a gene. The DNA of the CDR3 is TGCGCCAGCAGCTTGGCCGGGGGACAGGGGGCGTCGAACTATGGCTACACCTTC. Its protein product is CASSLAGGQGASNYGYTF.

This clonotype came up many times. This chain connects TRBV24-1 to TRBJ2-7; D possibly corresponds to TRBD1 (6 bases). CDR3 length equals 15 residues. With 2 bases removed from V and 6 bases from J, the gap between germline ends came to 16 bases. Germline CDR1 and CDR2: KGHDR and SFDVKD. The CDR3 loop is CATSDSSTGSGEQYF. CDR3 bases: TGTGCCACCAGTGATTCTTCGACAGGCTCAGGCGAGCAGTACTTC.

The table lists this clonotype with many counts. This chain links TRBV28 with TRBJ2-1; weak D call: TRBD1 (7 bases). The length of the CDR3 is 15 residues. Per germline, CDR1 MDHEN and CDR2 SYDVKM. V lost 7 bases to trimming and J lost 12 bases, with 25 bases between them. CDR3 protein: CASTSRTGPTAGQFF. The DNA for the CDR3 is TGTGCCAGCACCTCACGGACAGGTCCTACAGCGGGGCAGTTCTTC.

Only a few counts were recorded for this clonotype. This chain joins TRBV6-5 and TRBJ2-5, with 7 bases that match TRBD1. V shed 0 bases, J shed 5 bases, and the junction held 9 bases outside the gene matches. This CDR3 is 16 amino acids long. Germline loops: CDR1 MNHEY, CDR2 SVGAGI. CDR3 sequence: CASSYSGQRSGETQYF. CDR3 sequence (DNA): TGTGCCAGCAGTTACTCGGGACAGCGCAGTGGGGAGACCCAGTACTTC.

This clonotype was observed at least ten times. The chain carries TRBV20-1 and TRBJ2-7, with D possibly being TRBD1 (6 bases). Germline assignment: CDR1 DFQATT and CDR2 SNEGSKA (reference sequence). The CDR3 length is 13 residues. Trimming left V 2 bases short and J 3 bases short, with 11 bases between. CDR3 coding DNA: TGCAGTGCTAGAAGGACAGAGGTCTACGAGCAGTACTTC. Its protein product is CSARRTEVYEQYF.

This clonotype was recorded at least ten times. The gene calls are TRBV27 and TRBJ1-1; the D gene is possibly TRBD1 (5 bases). The CDR3 extends over 13 amino acids. The germline gives CDR1 MNHEY, CDR2 SMNVEV (reference sequence). Between the trimmed V and J ends, which lost 3 bases and 6 bases, there was a span of 11 bases. The CDR3 DNA reads TGTGCCAGCAGTTTCTCGACAGATTCTGAAGCTTTCTTT. Protein sequence: CASSFSTDSEAFF.

The chain couples TRBV6-2 or TRBV6-3 to TRBJ2-1; TRBD1 matches 7 bases. The CDR3 extends over 13 amino acids. The germline CDR1 and CDR2 sequences are MNHEY and SVGEGT. V lost 8 bases and J lost 0; bases outside the gene matches: 1. The CDR3 region is CASWDSSYNEQFF. CDR3 in DNA: TGTGCCAGCTGGGACAGCTCCTACAATGAGCAGTTCTTC.

The rearrangement joins TRBV10-2 to TRBJ2-1, with 7 bases identical to TRBD2. This CDR3 region has 23 residues. V shed 1 base, J shed 5 bases, and the junction held 29 bases outside the gene matches. Germline CDR1 WSHSY, CDR2 SAAADI. CDR3 bases: TGCGCCAGCAGTGAGTTCCCGGACCCCGGGACTAAGGCAACGCCTACTCCACACAATGAGCAGTTCTTC. Protein product: CASSEFPDPGTKATPTPHNEQFF.

The rearrangement links TRBV20-1 to TRBJ1-5; 9 bases are shared with TRBD1. Trimming removed 8 bases from V and 0 bases from J; junction bases left unmatched: 14. Germline V gene lookup returns CDR1 DFQATT and CDR2 SNEGSKA (reference sequence). CDR3 length: 17 residues. CDR3 nucleotide sequence: TGCAGTTCCCCGGGACAGGGAGCGAAATATAGCAATCAGCCCCAGCATTTT. It codes for CSSPGQGAKYSNQPQHF.

Comments on this clonotype: A much more abundant neighbour one base away suggests this may be a read error. This chain uses TRBV12-3 or TRBV12-4 with TRBJ2-3, with a tentative D call TRBD1 (6 bases). The V end was cut by 6 bases, the J end by 2 bases, with 12 bases between. This CDR3 is 14 amino acids long. This CDR3 reads CASRFQGNTDTQYF. CDR3 DNA: TGTGCCAGCAGGTTCCAGGGGAACACAGATACGCAGTATTTT.

This clonotype has more than one count but fewer than ten. This rearrangement joins TRBV6-1 to TRBJ2-7, with 9 positions matching TRBD1. The CDR3 runs 15 residues. CDR1 MNHNS and CDR2 SASEGT come from the germline V gene. V gave up 6 bases and J gave up 5 bases; unmatched junction bases: 11. The DNA for the CDR3 is TGTGCCAGCAGCGATCACCGGGACAGGGCCCACGAGCAGTACTTC. Protein: CASSDHRDRAHEQYF.

The sample holds a few counts of this clonotype. V gene TRBV5-6 combines with J gene TRBJ1-5; D unclear. With 8 bases removed from V and 4 bases from J, the gap between germline ends came to 19 bases. This CDR3 contains 15 residues. CDR1 SGHDT and CDR2 YYEEEE come from the germline V gene. CDR3 nucleotides: TGTGCCAGTAGTACTGAAGGACGGGAGAATCAGCCCCAGCATTTT. It yields the protein CASSTEGRENQPQHF.

This clonotype was picked up many times. This chain joins TRBV7-3 and TRBJ2-1; 9 bases fit TRBD1. CDR1 and CDR2 (germline): SGHTA, FQGTGA. The ends lost 5 bases at V and 6 bases at J; junction bases unmatched: 11. The CDR3 is 16 amino acids. In DNA form, the CDR3 reads TGTGCCAGCAGCCCGGCACTGGGACAGGGCGGCAATGAGCAGTTCTTC. Protein: CASSPALGQGGNEQFF.